The 18 T cell receptor beta chains presented below share a single source sample, sequenced in a study of T cell responses to AZD1222 COVID-19 vaccine. The table came from immunoSEQ multiplex PCR; TCRdb's copy has only in-frame clones and leaves some out. The data contain about 120,000 clones, just over 90% of them singletons. Sequenced material: peripheral blood, taken 28 days after the second AZD1222 dose. These receptors all stem from an adult who received the AZD1222 COVID-19 vaccine.

The J gene is TRBJ1-2, the V gene TRBV9, with 7 bases matching TRBD1. The V and J ends lost 0 bases and 4 bases, in that order; junction bases with no gene match: 3. The CDR3 extends over 14 amino acids. Germline V gives CDR1 SGDLS, CDR2 YYNGEE. Here the CDR3 reads CASSVAGTAYGYTF. CDR3 coding DNA: TGTGCCAGCAGCGTAGCCGGGACAGCCTATGGCTACACCTTC.

The gene calls are TRBV4-1 and TRBJ2-3; D not certain. From germline, CDR1 is MGHRA and CDR2 YSYEKL. The V end was cut by 4 bases, the J end by 0 bases, with 8 bases between. The CDR3 sequence is 14 residues long. CDR3 residues: CASSRGSSTDTQYF. CDR3 bases: TGCGCCAGCAGCCGGGGATCAAGCACAGATACGCAGTATTTT.

Only one count was recorded for this clone. This chain connects TRBV5-3 to TRBJ2-7; the match to TRBD2 covers 11 bases. TRBV5-3 is treated as an ORF (open reading frame) with a function not yet certain. V shed 0 bases and J 0 bases; nucleotides not matched to a gene: 8. The CDR3 loop spans 18 amino acids. The CDR3 here is CARSLGGLAAPISYEQYF. The CDR3 bases are TGTGCCAGAAGCTTGGGGGGACTAGCGGCACCCATCTCCTACGAGCAGTACTTC.

CDR3 coding DNA: TGTGCTAGTGGTTTCGAAGACTATGGCTACACCTTC. This translates into CASGFEDYGYTF. The rearrangement uses TRBV12-5 and TRBJ1-2; D ambiguous. The CDR3 runs 12 residues. The V and J ends lost 3 bases and 3 bases respectively, with 5 bases between them. Germline CDR1 is LGHNT and CDR2 is FRNRAP.

This chain uses TRBV7-8 with TRBJ1-2, with D unclear. Looked up from germline, CDR1 is SGHVS and CDR2 is FQNEAQ. V lost 1 base and J lost 8, with 17 bases in between. The CDR3 is made up of 15 amino acids. The CDR3, as DNA: TGTGCCAGCAGCTTAGTCGGGTCTCAGGCTCGCGGCTACACCTTC. This codes for CASSLVGSQARGYTF.

The gene calls are TRBV19 and TRBJ2-5; D might be TRBD1 or TRBD2, each matching 6 bases. The CDR3 length is 15 residues. Per germline, CDR1 LNHDA and CDR2 SQIVND (reference sequence). Trimming left V 6 bases short and J 2 bases short, with 16 bases between. The CDR3 DNA sequence: TGTGCCAGTAGCGAGGGGGGTACCCCTCAAGAGACCCAGTACTTC. The encoded protein is CASSEGGTPQETQYF.

This rearrangement joins TRBV7-2 to TRBJ1-5, with D maybe TRBD1 (6 bases). The CDR3 contains 15 residues. Germline V gene sequence: CDR1 SGHTA, CDR2 FQGNSA. The V end lost 1 base, the J end lost 1 base, and 8 bases lay between the germline ends. The CDR3 reads CASSLEGTSNQPQHF. The CDR3, as DNA: TGTGCCAGCAGCTTAGAGGGGACAAGCAATCAGCCCCAGCATTTT.

This clone was observed a handful of times. The rearrangement uses TRBV5-1 and TRBJ1-2; possibly TRBD1 for D (5 bases). The V gene's germline CDR1 is SGHRS and CDR2 YFSETQ. V lost 4 bases to trimming and J lost 4 bases, with 11 bases between them. The CDR3 is made up of 13 amino acids. This CDR3 reads CASSHGGAYGYTF. In nucleotides, the CDR3 is TGCGCCAGCAGCCATGGTGGGGCCTATGGCTACACCTTC. The complete variable domain, with remaining parts taken from reference TRBV5-1 and TRBJ1-2, reads KAGVTQTPRYLIKTRGQQVTLSCSPISGHRSVSWYQQTPGQGLQFLFEYFSETQRNKGNFPGRFSGRQFSNSRSEMNVSTLELGDSALYLCASSHGGAYGYTFGSGTRLTVV.

This rearrangement joins TRBV4-3 to TRBJ2-5; 12 nucleotides match TRBD2. In germline, CDR1 is LGHNA, CDR2 YSLEER. The CDR3 is 15 amino acids. V lost 4 bases and J lost 4; bases outside the gene matches: 4. CDR3 loop: CASSLLAGGGETQYF. In DNA, the CDR3 is TGCGCCAGCAGCCTCCTAGCGGGGGGGGGAGAGACCCAGTACTTC.

The chain uses TRBV7-2 and TRBJ1-5, with D maybe TRBD1 (5 bases). Trimming took 1 base from V and 1 from J, leaving 8 bases between them. Germline loops: CDR1 SGHTA, CDR2 FQGNSA. This CDR3 spans 15 amino acids. Here the CDR3 reads CASSLVGGSNQPQHF. The DNA of the CDR3 is TGTGCCAGCAGCTTAGTGGGGGGGAGCAATCAGCCCCAGCATTTT. Filled out from reference TRBV7-2 and TRBJ1-5, the complete variable domain reads GAGVSQSPSNKVTEKGKDVELRCDPISGHTALYWYRQSLGQGLEFLIYFQGNSAPDKSGLPSDRFSAERTGGSVSTLTIQRTQQEDSAVYLCASSLVGGSNQPQHFGDGTRLSIL.

The chain is built from TRBV5-1 and TRBJ2-3; TRBD2 is a possible D gene (6 bases). CDR1 is SGHRS, CDR2 YFSETQ, per germline. The CDR3 contains 16 residues. Trimming shortened V by 4 bases and J by 0 bases, and 15 bases separated the two germline ends. CDR3 amino acids: CASSLGGRGSTDTQYF. The DNA of the CDR3 is TGCGCCAGCAGCCTTGGGGGGAGAGGTAGCACAGATACGCAGTATTTT.

The rearrangement links TRBV27 to TRBJ1-5, with 8 positions matching TRBD1. The trim removed 5 bases at V and 2 bases at J, leaving 20 bases unmatched. Germline loops: CDR1 MNHEY, CDR2 SMNVEV (reference sequence). This CDR3 has 20 residues. The CDR3 reads CASSPLGGTGGLWGNQPQHF. In nucleotides, the CDR3 is TGTGCCAGCAGTCCCTTAGGCGGGACAGGTGGTTTATGGGGCAATCAGCCCCAGCATTTT.

The V call is TRBV5-6, the J call TRBJ2-7; D tentatively reads TRBD1 or TRBD2 (5 bases each). CDR1 and CDR2 from the germline V gene are SGHDT and YYEEEE. This CDR3 is built from 15 residues. Deletions cut 0 bases from V and 4 bases from J, with 14 bases between. The CDR3 sequence is CASSLAWGSVYEQYF. The CDR3 DNA is TGTGCCAGCAGCTTGGCCTGGGGGAGTGTGTACGAGCAGTACTTC.

The chain couples TRBV5-1 to TRBJ2-7, with D possibly matching TRBD1 (6 bases). Germline V lookup: CDR1 SGHRS, CDR2 YFSETQ. Trimming cost V 3 bases and J 2 bases, with 12 bases left between them. This CDR3 contains 14 residues. CDR3 DNA: TGCGCCAGCAGCTCCCAGACAGGACCCTACGAGCAGTACTTC. Its protein is CASSSQTGPYEQYF. The whole variable domain, remainder taken from reference TRBV5-1 and TRBJ2-7, is KAGVTQTPRYLIKTRGQQVTLSCSPISGHRSVSWYQQTPGQGLQFLFEYFSETQRNKGNFPGRFSGRQFSNSRSEMNVSTLELGDSALYLCASSSQTGPYEQYFGPGTRLTVT.

CDR3 sequence: CASSLGSDGYTF. The CDR3 DNA is TGCGCCAGCAGCTTGGGCTCCGATGGCTACACCTTC. The rearrangement links TRBV5-1 to TRBJ1-2, with unresolved D. This CDR3 is 12 amino acids long. Trimming removed 0 bases from V and 6 bases from J, with 6 bases in between. Germline V gene data show CDR1 as SGHRS and CDR2 as YFSETQ.

V and J are TRBV10-3 and TRBJ2-5; a possible D gene is TRBD2 (7 bases). The CDR3 has 13 residues. V was pared by 6 bases and J by 5 bases, with 13 bases between. Per the germline V gene, CDR1 is ENHRY and CDR2 is SYGVKD. The CDR3 reads CAIREQGGETQYF. As DNA, the CDR3 is TGTGCCATCAGAGAACAGGGAGGGGAGACCCAGTACTTC.

This chain links TRBV6-5 with TRBJ2-7, with D unresolved. Looked up from germline, CDR1 is MNHEY and CDR2 is SVGAGI. V lost 6 bases and J lost 0, with 6 bases in between. The CDR3 runs 12 residues. The CDR3 bases are TGTGCCAGCAGCCCGGGCTCCTACGAGCAGTACTTC. Translation: CASSPGSYEQYF.

This rearrangement joins TRBV5-1 to TRBJ2-7, with D tentatively TRBD1 or TRBD2 (5 bases each). The CDR3 is 14 residues long. Germline assignment: CDR1 SGHRS and CDR2 YFSETQ. V lost 0 bases to trimming and J lost 2 bases, with 9 bases between them. The CDR3 spells CASSLGGTTYEQYF. The DNA of the CDR3 is TGCGCCAGCAGCTTGGGTGGGACCACCTACGAGCAGTACTTC.